This is a list of T cell receptor beta chains from one sample in a study of cytomegalovirus exposure and HLA in healthy donors. The repertoire was sequenced with immunoSEQ multiplex PCR; TCRdb's copy has only in-frame clones and lacks some. The sample shows approximately 110,000 clones, around 62% of them seen only once. Sequencing input: PBMCs. These TCRs come from a man in his thirties or forties in good health and CMV-seropositive. CDR3s include the opening cysteine and the closing phenylalanine or tryptophan.

TRBV2,TRBJ1-3,CASSVYSGNTIYF
TRBV9,TRBJ1-6,CASSGRDAYNSPLHF
TRBV19,TRBJ2-2,CASSTGQGLTGELFF
TRBV7-9,TRBJ2-1,CALGRPYNEQFF
TRBV7-2,TRBJ1-3,CASSLGQGSSSGNTIYF
TRBV4-1,TRBJ1-6,CASSQEGRALGSPLHF
TRBV15,TRBJ2-3,CATSRSPGLAGEDTQYF
TRBV7-6,TRBJ2-2,CASSWQQGTGELFF
TRBV27,TRBJ2-7,CASSLGGQGAYEQYF
TRBV9,TRBJ1-1,CASSPREVGQGWTEAFF
TRBV11-3,TRBJ1-1,CASSLDYLLGANTEAFF
TRBV7-9,TRBJ2-3,CASSRGGADTQYF